The rows below give T cell receptor beta chains drawn from one sample of a study of CD8+CD57+ T cells in acquired aplastic anemia. TCRdb reprocessed the reads via MiXCR and lists one record per CDR3 protein. This table holds about 190,000 distinct CDR3 sequences, 40% to 50% found once. Sequences were obtained from sorted CD4+, CD8+, or CD8+CD57+ T cells (not recorded which) from PBMCs. These receptors were taken from a human donor with aplastic anemia. CDR3s include the opening cysteine and the closing phenylalanine or tryptophan. The order of the fields is V gene, J gene, clone size, D gene, CDR3 DNA, CDR3 protein. D genes are given only for firm matches. Clone size appears in some rows only: once, few, many, or a class for an expanded clone.

V gene: TRBV13; J gene: TRBJ2-3; clone size: .; D gene: .; CDR3 DNA: TGTGCCAGCAGGTACGCCACAGATACGCAGTATTTT; CDR3 protein: CASRYATDTQYF
V gene: TRBV5-6; J gene: TRBJ2-2; clone size: .; D gene: .; CDR3 DNA: TGTGCCAGCAGTCGACGTGGGACATCAACCGGGGAGCTGTTTTTT; CDR3 protein: CASSRRGTSTGELFF
V gene: TRBV5-1; J gene: TRBJ1-4; clone size: .; D gene: .; CDR3 DNA: TGCGCCAGCAGCGACTTGGAGGAGGTCGTGAAAAAACTGTTTTTT; CDR3 protein: CASSDLEEVVKKLFF
V gene: TRBV29-1; J gene: TRBJ2-1; clone size: few; D gene: .; CDR3 DNA: TGCAGCGTACCACCACAAGGCGAATCCTACAATGAGCAGTTCTTC; CDR3 protein: CSVPPQGESYNEQFF
V gene: TRBV25-1; J gene: TRBJ2-1; clone size: many; D gene: .; CDR3 DNA: TGTGCCAGCAGTGCTATAGGGAGTTCCAATGAGCAGTTCTTC; CDR3 protein: CASSAIGSSNEQFF
V gene: TRBV11-2; J gene: TRBJ1-5; clone size: .; D gene: TRBD1; CDR3 DNA: TGTGCCAGCAGCTCACGGAGGGTCAGGGGGCATCAGCCCCAGCATTTT; CDR3 protein: CASSSRRVRGHQPQHF
V gene: TRBV11-2; J gene: TRBJ2-7; clone size: many; D gene: .; CDR3 DNA: TGTGCCAGCAGACAAGACGACGGATACGAGCAGTACTTC; CDR3 protein: CASRQDDGYEQYF
V gene: TRBV2; J gene: TRBJ2-1; clone size: many; D gene: TRBD2; CDR3 DNA: TGTGCCAGCAGTGAAGCACGGCGGGGGGGAGAGCAGTTCTTC; CDR3 protein: CASSEARRGGEQFF
V gene: TRBV28; J gene: TRBJ2-1; clone size: .; D gene: .; CDR3 DNA: TGTGCCAGCAGTTTGAGTGGCGAGCAGTTCTTC; CDR3 protein: CASSLSGEQFF
V gene: TRBV29-1; J gene: TRBJ2-1; clone size: many; D gene: .; CDR3 DNA: TGCAGCGTTGTGAGGACGGCAACCTACAATGAGCAGTTCTTC; CDR3 protein: CSVVRTATYNEQFF
V gene: TRBV19; J gene: TRBJ2-2; clone size: .; D gene: TRBD2; CDR3 DNA: TGTGCCAGTAGTATTTTTGCTAGCGGGAGGGCCTGGGACACCGGGGAGCTATTTTTT; CDR3 protein: CASSIFASGRAWDTGELFF
V gene: TRBV2; J gene: TRBJ1-5; clone size: .; D gene: .; CDR3 DNA: TGTGCCAGCAGTGTTCAGGGGACCCAGCATTTT; CDR3 protein: CASSVQGTQHF
V gene: TRBV30; J gene: TRBJ2-7; clone size: few; D gene: .; CDR3 DNA: TGTGCCTGGAATATCTTGTCCTACGAGCGGTACTTC; CDR3 protein: CAWNILSYERYF
V gene: TRBV7-9; J gene: TRBJ1-6; clone size: many; D gene: .; CDR3 DNA: TGTGCCAGCAGCTTAGATAGCAATTCACCCCTCCACTTT; CDR3 protein: CASSLDSNSPLHF
V gene: TRBV15; J gene: TRBJ1-5; clone size: .; D gene: TRBD1; CDR3 DNA: TGTGCCACCAGCAAAGCGGGACAGGAGGACCAGCCCCAGCATTTT; CDR3 protein: CATSKAGQEDQPQHF
V gene: TRBV15; J gene: TRBJ1-1; clone size: .; D gene: .; CDR3 DNA: TGTGCCACCAGCAGAGGGCGGGACAAGATGAACACTGAAGCTTTCTTT; CDR3 protein: CATSRGRDKMNTEAFF
V gene: TRBV29-1; J gene: TRBJ2-6; clone size: .; D gene: TRBD2; CDR3 DNA: TGCAGCGTCGGGACTAGCGGGAGGACTGGGGCCAACGTCCTGACTTTC; CDR3 protein: CSVGTSGRTGANVLTF
V gene: TRBV24-1; J gene: TRBJ2-1; clone size: .; D gene: .; CDR3 DNA: TGTGCCACCAGTGCCTCCAGGGGCACCTACAATGAGCAGTTCTTC; CDR3 protein: CATSASRGTYNEQFF
V gene: TRBV11-2; J gene: TRBJ2-1; clone size: .; D gene: .; CDR3 DNA: TGTGCCAGCAGCTTAGGCGGGATCGCCCTATACAATGAGCAGTTCTTC; CDR3 protein: CASSLGGIALYNEQFF
V gene: TRBV7-8; J gene: TRBJ1-1; clone size: few; D gene: .; CDR3 DNA: TGTGCCAGCAGCGCCGCAGCTAACACTGAAGCTTTCTTT; CDR3 protein: CASSAAANTEAFF
V gene: TRBV20-1; J gene: TRBJ2-7; clone size: .; D gene: TRBD2; CDR3 DNA: TGCAGTGCTAGGTGGGGCGGGGGGCGTTACGAGCAGTACTTC; CDR3 protein: CSARWGGGRYEQYF
V gene: TRBV7-9; J gene: TRBJ1-1; clone size: .; D gene: .; CDR3 DNA: TGTGCCAGCAGCGCGGGGGGCGCAACCACTGAAGCTTTCTTT; CDR3 protein: CASSAGGATTEAFF
V gene: TRBV10-3; J gene: TRBJ2-1; clone size: .; D gene: .; CDR3 DNA: TGTGCCACCGAACTGGCGGGGATCAATGAGCAGTTCTTC; CDR3 protein: CATELAGINEQFF
V gene: TRBV2; J gene: TRBJ1-1; clone size: .; D gene: TRBD1; CDR3 DNA: TGTGCCAGCAGTGGCGGGACAGGGGCACACCAGAACACTGAAGCTTTCTTT; CDR3 protein: CASSGGTGAHQNTEAFF
V gene: TRBV2; J gene: TRBJ2-1; clone size: few; D gene: .; CDR3 DNA: TGTGCCAGCAGTGCGGGGGAGATTAGATACAATGAGCAGTTCTTC; CDR3 protein: CASSAGEIRYNEQFF
V gene: TRBV20-1; J gene: TRBJ1-4; clone size: many; D gene: .; CDR3 DNA: TGCAGTGCCAGTCGATTATCAACTAATGAAAAACTGTTTTTT; CDR3 protein: CSASRLSTNEKLFF
V gene: TRBV7-6; J gene: TRBJ2-3; clone size: many; D gene: TRBD2; CDR3 DNA: TGTGCCAGCAGCTTTGGACTAGCGCATCCCGGCACAGATACGCAGTATTTT; CDR3 protein: CASSFGLAHPGTDTQYF
V gene: TRBV7-3; J gene: TRBJ1-6; clone size: few; D gene: .; CDR3 DNA: TGTGCCAGCAGCCCCCTCGAGGGTTCACCCCTCCACTTT; CDR3 protein: CASSPLEGSPLHF
V gene: TRBV6-4; J gene: TRBJ2-3; clone size: .; D gene: TRBD2; CDR3 DNA: TGTGCCAGCAGTGCTAGCGGCACAGATACGCCGTATTTT; CDR3 protein: CASSASGTDTPYF
V gene: TRBV6-5; J gene: TRBJ1-1; clone size: many; D gene: .; CDR3 DNA: TGTGCCAGCAGCTACAGACCAACAGGGCGCACTGAAGCTTTCTTT; CDR3 protein: CASSYRPTGRTEAFF
V gene: TRBV11-2; J gene: TRBJ2-1; clone size: .; D gene: TRBD2; CDR3 DNA: TGTGCCAGCAGCTTATATCCTAGCGGGAGTCCTGGAGGGACGAATGAGCAGTTCTTC; CDR3 protein: CASSLYPSGSPGGTNEQFF
V gene: TRBV6-9; J gene: TRBJ1-5; clone size: few; D gene: TRBD1; CDR3 DNA: TGTGCCAGCAGTTATTTCGACAGGGGGGGAGATCAGCCCCAGCATTTT; CDR3 protein: CASSYFDRGGDQPQHF
V gene: TRBV4-3; J gene: TRBJ2-2; clone size: .; D gene: .; CDR3 DNA: TGCGCCAGCAGCCAAGAAAGGGCCCCGAACACCGGGGAGCTGTTTTTT; CDR3 protein: CASSQERAPNTGELFF
V gene: TRBV9; J gene: TRBJ2-1; clone size: many; D gene: TRBD1; CDR3 DNA: TGTGCCAGCAGCGTGGCTAGACAGGGTTACAATGAGCAGTTCTTC; CDR3 protein: CASSVARQGYNEQFF
V gene: TRBV10-3; J gene: TRBJ2-1; clone size: .; D gene: .; CDR3 DNA: TGTGCCATCAGTGGAACAGATCCCAACAATGAGCAGTTCTTC; CDR3 protein: CAISGTDPNNEQFF
V gene: TRBV7-3; J gene: TRBJ2-2; clone size: many; D gene: .; CDR3 DNA: TGTGCCAGCAGCTTAAACTTCGGGGTGGCCGGGGAGCTGTTTTTT; CDR3 protein: CASSLNFGVAGELFF
V gene: TRBV24-1; J gene: TRBJ2-3; clone size: .; D gene: .; CDR3 DNA: TGTGCCACCAGTGGTAACGCAGGGGGCGCGGGAGCAGATACGCAGTATTTT; CDR3 protein: CATSGNAGGAGADTQYF
V gene: TRBV7-3; J gene: TRBJ2-5; clone size: .; D gene: .; CDR3 DNA: TGTGCCAGCAGCCCAGTGGAGTCCACGCAAGAGACCCAGTACTTC; CDR3 protein: CASSPVESTQETQYF
V gene: TRBV7-2; J gene: TRBJ1-1; clone size: .; D gene: .; CDR3 DNA: TGTGCCAGCAGTACCGGGGTCCCTGAAGCTTTCTTT; CDR3 protein: CASSTGVPEAFF
V gene: TRBV25-1; J gene: TRBJ1-4; clone size: .; D gene: .; CDR3 DNA: TGTGCCAGCAGTGATGGGGATTGGGGAAAACTGTTTTTT; CDR3 protein: CASSDGDWGKLFF
V gene: TRBV2; J gene: TRBJ1-5; clone size: .; D gene: TRBD1; CDR3 DNA: TGTGCCAGCAGTGAAGGACAGGGATACAATCAGCCCCAGCATTTT; CDR3 protein: CASSEGQGYNQPQHF
V gene: TRBV20-1; J gene: TRBJ2-1; clone size: many; D gene: TRBD2; CDR3 DNA: TGCAGTGGGGAAAGGGGAGGGAGACCCTACAATGAGCAGTTCTTC; CDR3 protein: CSGERGGRPYNEQFF
V gene: TRBV7-3; J gene: TRBJ2-1; clone size: many; D gene: TRBD2; CDR3 DNA: TGTGCCAGCAGCGCAACTAGCGGGGGGTACAATGAGCAGTTCTTC; CDR3 protein: CASSATSGGYNEQFF
V gene: TRBV7-2; J gene: TRBJ1-2; clone size: many; D gene: .; CDR3 DNA: TGTGCCAGCAGCTTAGGCAGCTATGGCTACACCTTC; CDR3 protein: CASSLGSYGYTF